What follows are 30 T cell receptor beta chains derived from one specimen sequenced in a study of technical replicates of blood from a few donors. TCRdb's copy holds only in-frame clones and misses some; the assay was immunoSEQ multiplex PCR. The sample lists roughly 71,000 clones; around 95% were seen once. The sample consisted of T cells isolated from PBMCs. These receptors were collected from a human donor in good health.

The gene calls are TRBV19 and TRBJ2-7; perhaps TRBD2 as D (6 bases). Germline assignment: CDR1 LNHDA and CDR2 SQIVND (reference sequence). The CDR3 is 14 residues long. With 2 bases removed from V and 2 bases from J, the gap between germline ends came to 10 bases. CDR3 coding DNA: TGTGCCAGTAGTATATCCGGGGGAACCTACGAGCAGTACTTC. Its translation: CASSISGGTYEQYF. Full variable domain (remainder filled in from reference TRBV19 and TRBJ2-7): DGGITQSPKYLFRKEGQNVTLSCEQNLNHDAMYWYRQDPGQGLRLIYYSQIVNDFQKGDIAEGYSVSREKKESFPLTVTSAQKNPTAFYLCASSISGGTYEQYFGPGTRLTVT.

This clone has only one observation. The chain combines TRBV11-3 with TRBJ2-3; 10 positions match TRBD2. CDR1 is SGHNT, CDR2 YENEEA, per germline. The CDR3 consists of 19 residues. The J segment lost 5 bases and the V segment lost 5 bases, leaving 19 bases of the junction unmatched. CDR3 bases: TGTGCCAGCAGCCTGGGCCTCCCTAGGTGGGCTAGCGGGGGAGATACGCAGTATTTT. Encoded protein: CASSLGLPRWASGGDTQYF.

The chain carries TRBV2 and TRBJ2-3; a weak D match, TRBD1 (6 bases). Germline CDR1 and CDR2: SNHLY and FYNNEI. The CDR3 is 14 residues long. V was shortened by 7 bases and J by 5 bases, with 16 bases between the two germline ends. The CDR3 reads CASNLQGLGDTQYF. The CDR3 DNA reads as TGTGCCAGCAACCTACAGGGATTGGGAGATACGCAGTATTTT.

The chain uses TRBV30 and TRBJ1-2; D remains ambiguous. Germline CDR1 and CDR2: GTSNPN and SVGIG (reference sequence). The CDR3 contains 11 residues. The germline V and J ends were trimmed by 4 bases and 8 bases, with 11 bases remaining between them. Written as DNA, the CDR3 is TGTGCCTGGACCCTAAGTCCCGGCTACACCTTC. Translating gives CAWTLSPGYTF.

The chain carries TRBV30 and TRBJ2-7, with TRBD1 matching 8 bases. CDR1 GTSNPN and CDR2 SVGIG come from the germline V gene (reference sequence). CDR3 length: 16 amino acids. Losses at the gene ends were 2 bases for V and 2 bases for J; bases not matched to a gene: 11. The CDR3 reads CAWSHTLRDRPYEQYF. CDR3 in DNA: TGTGCCTGGAGTCATACACTACGGGACAGGCCCTACGAGCAGTACTTC.

The chain uses TRBV6-1 and TRBJ1-4; D call uncertain. Germline CDR1 is MNHNS and CDR2 is SASEGT. The CDR3 consists of 16 residues. Trimming took 3 bases from V and 4 from J, leaving 15 bases between them. The CDR3 DNA reads as TGTGCCAGCAGTGACAGATCCCGGGAGTTTAATGAAAAACTGTTTTTT. Its protein product is CASSDRSREFNEKLFF.

The chain carries TRBV18 and TRBJ2-5; 11 bases agree with TRBD2. The J segment lost 2 bases and the V segment lost 3 bases, leaving 2 bases of the junction unmatched. The CDR3 runs 15 residues. Germline V gene sequence: CDR1 KGHSH, CDR2 LQKENI. For the CDR3, the DNA is TGTGCCAGCTCACCGACTAGCGGGATACAAGAGACCCAGTACTTC. This encodes CASSPTSGIQETQYF.

V gene TRBV7-9 combines with J gene TRBJ2-6; D may be TRBD1 (5 bases). Germline values: CDR1 SEHNR, CDR2 FQNEAQ (reference sequence). The CDR3 contains 18 residues. V was pared by 6 bases and J by 2 bases, with 20 bases between. CDR3 loop: CASRSKGSGIAGANVLTF. The CDR3 DNA sequence: TGTGCCAGCAGGTCAAAGGGGTCCGGAATTGCTGGGGCCAACGTCCTGACTTTC.

This chain uses TRBV10-1 with TRBJ2-7, with D maybe TRBD1 (5 bases). CDR3 length: 12 amino acids. Germline V CDR1 and CDR2: WNHNN, SYGVQD (reference sequence). Trimming took off 3 bases at V and 7 bases at J, with 10 bases between the two ends. CDR3 protein: CASSEDSEEQYF. Here the CDR3 DNA reads TGCGCCAGCAGTGAAGACAGTGAAGAGCAGTACTTC.

The genes are TRBV5-1 and TRBJ2-7; TRBD1 matches at 12 bases. CDR1 and CDR2 (germline): SGHRS, YFSETQ. The length of the CDR3 is 14 residues. The trim removed 4 bases at V and 4 bases at J, leaving 3 bases unmatched. In nucleotides, the CDR3 is TGCGCCAGCAGCCCGGGACAGGGGGCTTACGAGCAGTACTTC. It translates to CASSPGQGAYEQYF.

The rearrangement links TRBV2 to TRBJ1-2, with unresolved D. The CDR3 has 15 residues. The V gene lost 7 bases and the J gene lost 8 bases, with 23 bases spanning the gap. Germline V CDR1 and CDR2: SNHLY, FYNNEI. This CDR3 reads CASTPLPAGREGYTF. CDR3 sequence (DNA): TGTGCCAGCACCCCCCTTCCCGCGGGCCGCGAGGGCTACACCTTC.

The chain recombines TRBV18 with TRBJ2-7; 12 nucleotides line up with TRBD2. Per the germline V gene, CDR1 is KGHSH and CDR2 is LQKENI. Trimming at V came to 3 bases and at J to 3 bases, leaving 3 bases not matched to a gene. CDR3 size: 15 residues. The CDR3 sequence is CASSPTSGSSYEQYF. CDR3 nucleotide sequence: TGTGCCAGCTCACCGACTAGCGGGAGCAGCTACGAGCAGTACTTC.

This rearrangement joins TRBV6-5 to TRBJ1-5; 9 bases line up with TRBD1. Trimming removed 5 bases from V and 8 bases from J; junction bases left unmatched: 7. This CDR3 is built from 14 residues. The V gene's germline CDR1 is MNHEY and CDR2 SVGAGI. The CDR3 loop reads CASSRGTGSKPQHF. In DNA, the CDR3 is TGTGCCAGCAGTCGGGGGACAGGGTCGAAGCCCCAGCATTTT.

This chain uses TRBV5-8 with TRBJ1-4; D remains unclear. Germline V CDR1 and CDR2: SGHTS, YDEGEE. The CDR3 contains 14 residues. V gave up 0 bases and J gave up 5 bases, with 8 bases separating them. CDR3 residues: CASSLGPVNEKLFF. CDR3 sequence (DNA): TGTGCCAGCAGCTTGGGGCCAGTAAATGAAAAACTGTTTTTT.

CDR3 amino acids: CAGSTDRYQETQYF. CDR3 sequence (DNA): TGTGCCGGGTCAACAGACAGGTACCAAGAGACCCAGTACTTC. The rearrangement joins TRBV30 to TRBJ2-5; D possibly corresponds to TRBD1 (6 bases). Germline CDR1 and CDR2: GTSNPN and SVGIG (reference sequence). This CDR3 has 14 residues. V lost 8 bases, J lost 0 bases, and 16 bases lay in between.

The V gene is TRBV10-3, the J gene TRBJ1-1; TRBD1 agrees at 10 bases. CDR3 length equals 16 residues. V gave up 4 bases and J gave up 4 bases; unmatched junction bases: 9. Germline loops: CDR1 ENHRY, CDR2 SYGVKD. The CDR3 here is CAISGPGTGVGTEAFF. The CDR3 region has the DNA TGTGCCATCAGTGGTCCCGGGACAGGGGTAGGCACTGAAGCTTTCTTT.

This chain links TRBV6-1 with TRBJ2-7; 9 positions agree with TRBD2. This CDR3 region has 14 residues. With 6 bases clipped from V and 4 bases from J, the junction kept 7 bases outside the gene matches. CDR1 and CDR2 from the germline V gene are MNHNS and SASEGT. CDR3 nucleotides: TGTGCCAGCAGCCCAACTAGCGGGTTTTACGAGCAGTACTTC. It translates to CASSPTSGFYEQYF.

The V and J genes are TRBV27 and TRBJ1-5; D might be TRBD1 (5 bases). Per germline, CDR1 MNHEY and CDR2 SMNVEV (reference sequence). The CDR3 is made up of 14 amino acids. The V end lost 5 bases, the J end lost 3 bases, and 11 bases lay between the germline ends. The CDR3 DNA reads as TGTGCCAGCAGTGTGGCAGGGCTCAATCAGCCCCAGCATTTT. Protein: CASSVAGLNQPQHF.

This chain connects TRBV6-1 to TRBJ2-5; 7 bases map to TRBD1. Germline V lookup: CDR1 MNHNS, CDR2 SASEGT. Trimming removed 4 bases from V and 5 bases from J; junction bases left unmatched: 4. CDR3 length: 13 amino acids. The CDR3 spells CASSVQGLETQYF. Written as DNA, the CDR3 is TGTGCCAGCAGTGTACAGGGGTTGGAGACCCAGTACTTC.

This chain uses TRBV9 with TRBJ1-1, with TRBD1 as a possible D gene (5 bases). Germline loops: CDR1 SGDLS, CDR2 YYNGEE. CDR3 length equals 15 residues. Trimming took 4 bases from V and 0 from J, leaving 13 bases between them. CDR3 DNA: TGTGCCAGCAGCCCCGCCGGGGGACTGAACACTGAAGCTTTCTTT. Its translation: CASSPAGGLNTEAFF.

The rearrangement uses TRBV4-1 and TRBJ2-1; TRBD2 matches 7 bases. With 0 bases clipped from V and 8 bases from J, the junction kept 10 bases outside the gene matches. The CDR3 contains 16 residues. In germline, CDR1 is MGHRA, CDR2 YSYEKL. The CDR3 loop is CASSQESSGWWDEQFF. CDR3 bases: TGCGCCAGCAGCCAAGAGAGTAGCGGGTGGTGGGATGAGCAGTTCTTC.

This chain connects TRBV6-1 to TRBJ2-7; TRBD2 matches at 7 bases. The CDR3 covers 15 residues. The germline V gene encodes CDR1 MNHNS and CDR2 SASEGT. Unmatched junction bases numbered 14, after V lost 8 bases and J lost 4 bases. In DNA, the CDR3 is TGTGCCAGCCGGATCGGCGGGAGTATCCTGTACGAGCAGTACTTC. Its translation: CASRIGGSILYEQYF.

This clone was recorded only once. The chain carries TRBV18 and TRBJ1-5, with TRBD1 matching 8 bases. The CDR3 has 16 residues. V shed 1 base, J shed 5 bases, and the junction held 7 bases outside the gene matches. Germline V gene data show CDR1 as KGHSH and CDR2 as LQKENI. CDR3 residues: CASSPRTGFGDQPQHF. The CDR3 coding sequence is TGTGCCAGCTCACCACGGACAGGGTTTGGGGATCAGCCCCAGCATTTT.

This chain links TRBV7-2 with TRBJ1-2; D perhaps matches TRBD1 (5 bases). CDR1 and CDR2 (germline): SGHTA, FQGNSA. The germline V and J ends were trimmed by 2 bases and 6 bases, with 10 bases remaining between them. The CDR3 is made up of 13 amino acids. CDR3 DNA sequence: TGTGCCAGCAGCTTACAGGGATCGGATGGCTACACCTTC. This codes for CASSLQGSDGYTF.

The V and J genes are TRBV4-3 and TRBJ2-5; 9 bases map to TRBD1. The CDR3 contains 15 residues. Germline lookup yields CDR1 LGHNA and CDR2 YSLEER. The trim removed 0 bases at V and 4 bases at J, leaving 3 bases unmatched. The CDR3 nucleotides read TGCGCCAGCAGCCAAGATGGGACAGGGTTAGAGACCCAGTACTTC. Amino acid sequence: CASSQDGTGLETQYF.

This clone came up once. The rearrangement joins TRBV30 to TRBJ1-1, with D unclear. The CDR3 has 11 amino acids. Germline-derived CDR1 and CDR2 are GTSNPN and SVGIG (reference sequence). The V end lost 4 bases, the J end lost 7 bases, and 10 bases lay between the germline ends. Here the CDR3 DNA reads TGTGCCTGGACAGTGGGCATTGAAGCTTTCTTT. Its protein is CAWTVGIEAFF.

The chain couples TRBV5-6 to TRBJ2-3; 9 bases match TRBD1. V was clipped by 4 bases and J by 1 base; unmatched bases: 13. Germline V gene data show CDR1 as SGHDT and CDR2 as YYEEEE. This CDR3 has 18 residues. This chain's CDR3 is CASSEPGQGSKGTDTQYF. The CDR3, as DNA: TGTGCCAGCAGCGAACCGGGACAGGGCTCTAAAGGCACAGATACGCAGTATTTT.

The V gene is TRBV7-9, the J gene TRBJ2-7; no definite D call. This CDR3 has 14 amino acids. With 0 bases removed from V and 3 bases from J, the gap between germline ends came to 9 bases. Per germline, CDR1 SEHNR and CDR2 FQNEAQ (reference sequence). Here the CDR3 reads CASSLAEIIYEQYF. As DNA, the CDR3 is TGTGCCAGCAGCTTAGCGGAGATTATCTACGAGCAGTACTTC. Based on the CDR3 plus reference TRBV7-9 and TRBJ2-7, the full variable domain is DTGVSQNPRHKITKRGQNVTFRCDPISEHNRLYWYRQTLGQGPEFLTYFQNEAQLEKSRLLSDRFSAERPKGSFSTLEIQRTEQGDSAMYLCASSLAEIIYEQYFGPGTRLTVT.

The chain joins TRBV27 to TRBJ1-1; D unclear. Germline CDR1 reads MNHEY; CDR2 reads SMNVEV (reference sequence). The CDR3 length is 13 residues. V shed 3 bases and J shed 6 bases, with 11 bases lying between them. CDR3 in DNA: TGTGCCAGCAGTTTGTCGGGTAACTCTGAAGCTTTCTTT. This gives the protein CASSLSGNSEAFF.

The V gene is TRBV5-1, the J gene TRBJ2-1; 10 bases map to TRBD2. The germline V gene has CDR1 SGHRS and CDR2 YFSETQ. With V trimmed by 1 base and J by 3 bases, 1 base remained unmatched. This CDR3 spans 15 amino acids. CDR3 coding DNA: TGCGCCAGCAGCTTGACTAGCGGGGTCTACAATGAGCAGTTCTTC. It encodes CASSLTSGVYNEQFF.